These 9 T cell receptor beta chains came from one sample sequenced in a study of cytomegalovirus exposure and HLA in healthy donors. Use of 60 Vbeta and 13 Jbeta primers characterized the PCR. The assay was immunoSEQ multiplex PCR, and TCRdb's table has in-frame clones only and misses some. The top ten clones hold more than 5% of a sample with some 250,000 clones, more than 75% of them seen once. The source material was PBMCs. Receptor source: a woman aged 40 to 55 in good health and CMV-seropositive.

V is TRBV18 and J is TRBJ1-3, with a possible D match to TRBD1 (5 bases). Trimming took off 3 bases at V and 4 bases at J, with 10 bases between the two ends. The CDR3 spans 14 residues. Germline values: CDR1 KGHSH, CDR2 LQKENI. In DNA form, the CDR3 reads TGTGCCAGCTCACCGTCCCGACAGGGAAACACCATATATTTT. It yields the protein CASSPSRQGNTIYF.

The chain combines TRBV6-1 with TRBJ1-1; unclear D gene. The ends were cut back, 5 bases at V and 8 bases at J, with 15 bases in the middle. This CDR3 region has 13 residues. The germline CDR1 and CDR2 sequences are MNHNS and SASEGT. The DNA for the CDR3 is TGTGCCAGCAGTTCCCCACACAGCCCAGAAGCTTTCTTT. Translation: CASSSPHSPEAFF.

Here the CDR3 DNA reads TGTGCCAGCTCACCAAGCGGGACAGGCAACACTGAAGCTTTCTTT. Residues: CASSPSGTGNTEAFF. The chain employs TRBV18 and TRBJ1-1; 8 nucleotides match TRBD1. V lost 2 bases to trimming and J lost 2 bases; unmatched junction nucleotides: 4. This CDR3 spans 15 amino acids. In germline, CDR1 is KGHSH, CDR2 LQKENI.

The CDR3 coding sequence is TGTGCCAGCAGTCATGCCGGGACTAGGTCCAGCTCCTACAATGAGCAGTTCTTC. Its translation is CASSHAGTRSSSYNEQFF. The chain has TRBV5-4 and TRBJ2-1; 8 nucleotides match TRBD2. Germline assignment: CDR1 SGHNT and CDR2 YYREEE (reference sequence). Trimming removed 5 bases from V and 0 bases from J; junction bases left unmatched: 13. The CDR3 consists of 18 residues.

J is TRBJ2-7 and V is TRBV2; TRBD1 is a possible D gene (6 bases). The CDR3 covers 15 residues. CDR1 is SNHLY, CDR2 FYNNEI, per germline. Trimming took off 8 bases at V and 5 bases at J, with 22 bases between the two ends. CDR3 coding DNA: TGTGCCAGCCGACCCGGGACAATCTCGGCCAACGAGCAGTACTTC. Translating it yields CASRPGTISANEQYF. Looking up the rest from reference TRBV2 and TRBJ2-7 gives the full variable domain: EPEVTQTPSHQVTQMGQEVILRCVPISNHLYFYWYRQILGQKVEFLVSFYNNEISEKSEIFDDQFSVERPDGSNFTLKIRSTKLEDSAMYFCASRPGTISANEQYFGPGTRLTVT.

The chain recombines TRBV4-1 with TRBJ1-2; no firm D call. Germline loops: CDR1 MGHRA, CDR2 YSYEKL. The CDR3 is 11 amino acids. Trimming took off 8 bases at V and 13 bases at J, with 17 bases between the two ends. CDR3 coding DNA: TGCGCCAGCGAAACCTACCTTGACATCACCTTC. It translates to CASETYLDITF.

The CDR3 coding sequence is TGTGCCAGCCAGAGAAGTCCGGACAGGGGCCACGAGCAGTACTTC. Protein product: CASQRSPDRGHEQYF. This chain connects TRBV6-5 to TRBJ2-7, with 9 bases matching TRBD1. Germline-derived CDR1 and CDR2 are MNHEY and SVGAGI. The CDR3 is 15 amino acids. V shed 8 bases, J shed 5 bases, and the junction held 13 bases outside the gene matches.

The chain has TRBV6-5 and TRBJ2-5; TRBD1 might be the D (5 bases). The CDR3 is made up of 13 amino acids. V was shortened by 6 bases and J by 5 bases, with 13 bases between the two germline ends. Germline V gene lookup returns CDR1 MNHEY and CDR2 SVGAGI. The CDR3 region is CASSSAGSETQYF. The CDR3 DNA sequence: TGTGCCAGCAGCTCCGCAGGGTCGGAGACCCAGTACTTC.

A remark on this clone: The junction and the germline gene differ at one end; a read error may be behind it. The J gene is TRBJ2-7, the V gene TRBV5-1; 10 bases align to TRBD1. The CDR3 consists of 15 residues. Germline values: CDR1 SGHRS, CDR2 YFSETQ. The CDR3 spells CASNLTPDRGHEQYF. DNA of the CDR3: TGCGCCAGCAACTTGACCCCTGACAGGGGGCACGAGCAGTACTTC. Looking up the rest from reference TRBV5-1 and TRBJ2-7 gives the full variable domain: KAGVTQTPRYLIKTRGQQVTLSCSPISGHRSVSWYQQTPGQGLQFLFEYFSETQRNKGNFPGRFSGRQFSNSRSEMNVSTLELGDSALYLCASNLTPDRGHEQYFGPGTRLTVT.